The sequence of this TCR beta chain was determined in a study of blood T cell repertoires in COVID-19. Germline CDR1 is LNHNV and CDR2 is YYDKDF (reference sequence). After removal of 3 bases from V and 0 bases from J, the junction contained 5 bases not matched to a gene. The CDR3 length is 16 residues. Some clones are missing from TCRdb's copy, which holds only in-frame ones; the method was immunoSEQ multiplex PCR. The repertoire holds around 400,000 clones, with approximately 90% as singletons. In its sample, this clone was seen once. Sequencing input: PBMCs or T cells enriched from blood (not recorded which). The chain combines TRBV15 with TRBJ2-3, with 8 bases lining up with TRBD1. This TCR was sampled from a woman between 18 and 30 years old who had been exposed to COVID-19. CDR3 DNA: TGTGCCACCAGCAGTAGACAGGGGAGAAGCACAGATACGCAGTATTTT. This translates into CATSSRQGRSTDTQYF.